Below, 27 T cell receptor beta chains from the same sample are listed, as sequenced in a study of technical replicates of blood from several donors. TCRdb keeps only in-frame clones here, not all; method: immunoSEQ multiplex PCR. This sample has 75,000 to 100,000 clones; roughly 94% occur once, and the top ten carry under 0.3%. The specimen was T cells isolated from PBMCs. These receptors were collected from a human donor in good health.

This chain links TRBV30 with TRBJ1-4; no clear D gene. The V end lost 4 bases, the J end lost 6 bases, and 12 bases lay between the germline ends. CDR3 length equals 13 residues. The V gene's germline CDR1 is GTSNPN and CDR2 SVGIG (reference sequence). CDR3 protein: CAWTETEHEKLFF. The CDR3 DNA follows: TGTGCCTGGACTGAGACTGAACATGAAAAACTGTTTTTT.

A single count supports this clone. The rearrangement links TRBV5-5 to TRBJ1-2, with a weak D call TRBD1 (6 bases). Germline V CDR1 and CDR2: SGHKS, YYEKEE (reference sequence). V was clipped by 4 bases and J by 2 bases, with 15 bases between them. There are 15 residues in the CDR3. As DNA, the CDR3 is TGTGCCAGCAGCGCACTACAGGGCCTAAACTATGGCTACACCTTC. Translation: CASSALQGLNYGYTF. The full variable domain, with the rest looked up from reference TRBV5-5 and TRBJ1-2, is DAGVTQSPTHLIKTRGQQVTLRCSPISGHKSVSWYQQVLGQGPQFIFQYYEKEERGRGNFPDRFSARQFPNYSSELNVNALLLGDSALYLCASSALQGLNYGYTFGSGTRLTVV.

J is TRBJ1-2 and V is TRBV7-8, with D possibly being TRBD1 (5 bases). Per the germline V gene, CDR1 is SGHVS and CDR2 is FQNEAQ. V was trimmed by 5 bases and J by 4 bases, leaving 14 bases between them. This CDR3 is 14 amino acids long. CDR3 sequence reads: CASSPRDQTYGYTF. The CDR3 DNA follows: TGTGCCAGCAGCCCGCGGGACCAGACCTATGGCTACACCTTC.

The rearrangement uses TRBV11-3 and TRBJ2-2; D unresolved. This CDR3 is 12 amino acids long. Germline CDR1 reads SGHNT; CDR2 reads YENEEA. Trimming pared 8 bases from V and 1 base from J, leaving 5 bases between. CDR3 DNA: TGTGCCAGCTTAAAGAACACCGGGGAGCTGTTTTTT. Residues: CASLKNTGELFF.

The chain couples TRBV5-3 to TRBJ2-7, with a weak D call TRBD2 (6 bases). TRBV5-3 is marked as an open reading frame, function uncertain. V was clipped by 4 bases and J by 7 bases, with 21 bases between them. This CDR3 has 15 amino acids. For the CDR3, the DNA is TGTGCCAGAAGCCCCACTGGAGCGCCCGCGGGGGAGCAGTACTTC. It specifies CARSPTGAPAGEQYF.

This chain joins TRBV7-6 and TRBJ1-3; no reliable D call. CDR3 size: 15 residues. Deletions cut 2 bases from V and 0 bases from J, with 8 bases between. Germline V gene lookup returns CDR1 SGHVS and CDR2 FNYEAQ. CDR3 sequence reads: CASSLNAISGNTIYF. The CDR3 nucleotides read TGTGCCAGCAGCTTAAACGCGATCTCTGGAAACACCATATATTTT.

This sequence joins TRBV4-1 and TRBJ2-3; 11 bases align to TRBD1. Losses at the gene ends were 3 bases for V and 3 bases for J; bases not matched to a gene: 5. Looked up from germline, CDR1 is MGHRA and CDR2 is YSYEKL. CDR3 length equals 16 residues. This CDR3 is CASSQGRDRGTDTQYF. The CDR3 bases are TGCGCCAGCAGCCAGGGTCGGGACAGGGGGACAGATACGCAGTATTTT.

The gene calls are TRBV7-6 and TRBJ2-7; 8 bases are shared with TRBD2. There are 14 residues in the CDR3. V shed 5 bases, J shed 7 bases, and the junction held 10 bases outside the gene matches. Germline loops: CDR1 SGHVS, CDR2 FNYEAQ. The CDR3: CASSRAPGGREQYF. The CDR3 DNA follows: TGTGCCAGCAGCAGGGCCCCGGGAGGGCGAGAGCAGTACTTC.

This clone was recorded a few times. This chain links TRBV29-1 with TRBJ1-1; 8 nucleotides match TRBD1. In germline, CDR1 is SQVTM, CDR2 ANQGSEA. The CDR3 extends over 11 amino acids. V gave up 3 bases and J gave up 7 bases; unmatched junction bases: 1. In nucleotides, the CDR3 is TGCAGCGTTGATGACAGGGGTGAAGCTTTCTTT. Translated, it gives CSVDDRGEAFF. Using reference TRBV29-1 and TRBJ1-1 for the parts outside the CDR3, the full variable domain is SAVISQKPSRDICQRGTSLTIQCQVDSQVTMMFWYRQQPGQSLTLIATANQGSEATYESGFVIDKFPISRPNLTFSTLTVSNMSPEDSSIYLCSVDDRGEAFFGQGTRLTVV.

The chain uses TRBV6-6 and TRBJ2-7; D uncertain. The germline V and J ends were trimmed by 6 bases and 5 bases, with 8 bases remaining between them. The V gene's germline CDR1 is MNHNY and CDR2 SVGAGI (reference sequence). This CDR3 has 11 residues. CDR3 nucleotides: TGTGCCAGCAGCTCCGTCCACGAGCAGTACTTC. Translation gives CASSSVHEQYF.

V usage is TRBV2 and J usage is TRBJ2-7; a weak D match, TRBD2 (5 bases). Germline CDR1 SNHLY, CDR2 FYNNEI. This CDR3 is built from 14 residues. Deletions cut 7 bases from V and 2 bases from J, with 15 bases between. CDR3 sequence reads: CASTRGSKAYEQYF. The CDR3 nucleotides are TGTGCCAGCACGAGAGGGAGTAAGGCCTACGAGCAGTACTTC.

V gene TRBV27 combines with J gene TRBJ2-7; 9 bases are shared with TRBD2. The CDR3 covers 16 residues. V dropped 4 bases and J dropped 3; count of bases not matched to a gene: 10. Germline values: CDR1 MNHEY, CDR2 SMNVEV (reference sequence). The DNA for the CDR3 is TGTGCCAGCAGTTCCTTAGTAGCGGGAGAGATCTACGAGCAGTACTTC. Translating it yields CASSSLVAGEIYEQYF.

This clone was seen just once. The V and J genes are TRBV5-1 and TRBJ2-3; 9 bases line up with TRBD2. From germline, CDR1 is SGHRS and CDR2 YFSETQ. V shed 1 base, J shed 3 bases, and the junction held 9 bases outside the gene matches. This CDR3 has 17 residues. DNA for the CDR3: TGCGCCAGCAGCTTGAGAGGTAGCGGGAGTAGGACAGATACGCAGTATTTT. Translating it yields CASSLRGSGSRTDTQYF.

This clone has a handful of counts. The rearrangement joins TRBV19 to TRBJ2-1; TRBD1 matches 8 bases. Germline values: CDR1 LNHDA, CDR2 SQIVND (reference sequence). J lost 4 bases, V lost 5 bases, and 7 bases had no gene match. The CDR3 loop spans 15 amino acids. CDR3 sequence (DNA): TGTGCCAGTAGTGTTAGACAGGGGTTTTACAATGAGCAGTTCTTC. It yields the protein CASSVRQGFYNEQFF. Full variable domain (remainder filled in from reference TRBV19 and TRBJ2-1): DGGITQSPKYLFRKEGQNVTLSCEQNLNHDAMYWYRQDPGQGLRLIYYSQIVNDFQKGDIAEGYSVSREKKESFPLTVTSAQKNPTAFYLCASSVRQGFYNEQFFGPGTRLTVL.

V is TRBV18 and J is TRBJ2-1; D is possibly TRBD2 (5 bases). The germline V gene encodes CDR1 KGHSH and CDR2 LQKENI. The CDR3 runs 16 residues. V lost 3 bases and J 2 bases, leaving 14 bases between the germline ends. The CDR3 coding sequence is TGTGCCAGCTCACCCGAGGGCACGGTAACCTACAATGAGCAGTTCTTC. It is translated as CASSPEGTVTYNEQFF.

The chain links TRBV2 to TRBJ1-1; TRBD1 is a possible D gene (5 bases). The CDR3 contains 11 residues. Germline CDR1 and CDR2: SNHLY and FYNNEI. The CDR3 loop is CGSGWYTEAFF. The CDR3 DNA reads as TGTGGTTCAGGGTGGTACACTGAAGCTTTCTTT. Supplemented by reference TRBV2 and TRBJ1-1, the full variable domain reads EPEVTQTPSHQVTQMGQEVILRCVPISNHLYFYWYRQILGQKVEFLVSFYNNEISEKSEIFDDQFSVERPDGSNFTLKIRSTKLEDSAMYFCGSGWYTEAFFGQGTRLTVV.

The rearrangement uses TRBV19 and TRBJ1-5; the D is unclear. CDR1 LNHDA and CDR2 SQIVND come from the germline V gene (reference sequence). The CDR3 is made up of 14 amino acids. Trimming pared 6 bases from V and 1 base from J, leaving 10 bases between. CDR3 DNA: TGTGCCAGTAGAAGAGCGGGAAGCAATCAGCCCCAGCATTTT. This translates into CASRRAGSNQPQHF.

The chain links TRBV5-4 to TRBJ2-7; 7 bases align to TRBD2. The J segment lost 4 bases and the V segment lost 5 bases, leaving 6 bases of the junction unmatched. The CDR3 covers 13 residues. Germline V gives CDR1 SGHNT, CDR2 YYREEE (reference sequence). CDR3 bases: TGTGCCAGCAGTATAAGCGGGATTTACGAGCAGTACTTC. As protein: CASSISGIYEQYF.

V and J are TRBV18 and TRBJ2-5; 7 nucleotides match TRBD1. The CDR3 consists of 16 residues. Germline V gene sequence: CDR1 KGHSH, CDR2 LQKENI. V was pared by 0 bases and J by 3 bases, with 7 bases of the junction left unmatched. CDR3 sequence: CASSPPFLTGEETQYF. DNA for the CDR3: TGTGCCAGCTCACCACCCTTCCTAACAGGGGAAGAGACCCAGTACTTC.

CDR3 sequence reads: CASSLVSGSYNEQFF. The CDR3 DNA reads as TGTGCCAGCAGCCTCGTCAGCGGGTCATACAATGAGCAGTTCTTC. V and J are TRBV6-5 and TRBJ2-1; tentatively, D is TRBD2 (6 bases). The CDR3 loop spans 15 amino acids. CDR1 is MNHEY, CDR2 SVGAGI, per germline. The V end lost 6 bases, the J end lost 4 bases, and 16 bases lay between the germline ends.

The chain combines TRBV4-1 with TRBJ1-1; no clear D gene. Per the germline V gene, CDR1 is MGHRA and CDR2 is YSYEKL. The CDR3 runs to 15 residues. Trimming left V 5 bases short and J 1 base short, with 14 bases between. In DNA form, the CDR3 reads TGCGCCAGCAGCTTAAGTCCCGAGGGGAACACTGAAGCTTTCTTT. It is translated as CASSLSPEGNTEAFF.

J is TRBJ2-2 and V is TRBV5-4; 7 bases fit TRBD2. Looked up from germline, CDR1 is SGHNT and CDR2 is YYREEE (reference sequence). V shed 2 bases and J 4 bases; nucleotides not matched to a gene: 5. The CDR3 covers 15 residues. Here the CDR3 reads CASSLAGLGTGELFF. CDR3 sequence (DNA): TGTGCCAGCAGCTTAGCGGGATTGGGCACCGGGGAGCTGTTTTTT.

This chain links TRBV29-1 with TRBJ1-1, with 7 bases lining up with TRBD1. The CDR3 is 16 residues long. CDR1 and CDR2 from the germline V gene are SQVTM and ANQGSEA. V trimming: 1 base; J trimming: 1 base; junction bases outside the gene matches: 9. Here the CDR3 DNA reads TGCAGCGTTGAAGGTATAGGGGGCCGGGGGAACACTGAAGCTTTCTTT. Residues: CSVEGIGGRGNTEAFF.

V usage is TRBV7-2 and J usage is TRBJ2-1; D is unresolved. The CDR3 has 15 residues. The V and J ends lost 5 bases and 6 bases respectively, with 17 bases between them. Per the germline V gene, CDR1 is SGHTA and CDR2 is FQGNSA. The CDR3 coding sequence is TGTGCCAGCAGCCCACCCTATTACGTCCCCAATGAGCAGTTCTTC. Amino acids: CASSPPYYVPNEQFF.

This sequence joins TRBV5-1 and TRBJ2-2, with TRBD2 identical over 14 bases. This CDR3 is 18 amino acids long. V shed 4 bases and J 4 bases; nucleotides not matched to a gene: 9. Germline V gene sequence: CDR1 SGHRS, CDR2 YFSETQ. Here the CDR3 DNA reads TGCGCCAGCAGCCTACGACTAGCGGGAGGGCGGGGCACCGGGGAGCTGTTTTTT. Its translation is CASSLRLAGGRGTGELFF.

The chain is built from TRBV6-6 and TRBJ1-1; the D gene is possibly TRBD1 (6 bases). V was pared by 10 bases and J by 3 bases, with 12 bases between. CDR1 and CDR2 from the germline V gene are MNHNY and SVGAGI (reference sequence). The CDR3 sequence is 12 residues long. CDR3 coding DNA: TGTGCCACCTCCCAGGGGTACACTGAAGCTTTCTTT. Translating gives CATSQGYTEAFF.

This sequence joins TRBV9 and TRBJ1-2; a possible D gene is TRBD1 (6 bases). The CDR3 has 15 amino acids. V was trimmed by 0 bases and J by 6 bases, leaving 15 bases between them. The V gene's germline CDR1 is SGDLS and CDR2 YYNGEE. In DNA form, the CDR3 reads TGTGCCAGCAGCGTAGGACAGGTCGGAACCGATGGCTACACCTTC. The encoded protein is CASSVGQVGTDGYTF.